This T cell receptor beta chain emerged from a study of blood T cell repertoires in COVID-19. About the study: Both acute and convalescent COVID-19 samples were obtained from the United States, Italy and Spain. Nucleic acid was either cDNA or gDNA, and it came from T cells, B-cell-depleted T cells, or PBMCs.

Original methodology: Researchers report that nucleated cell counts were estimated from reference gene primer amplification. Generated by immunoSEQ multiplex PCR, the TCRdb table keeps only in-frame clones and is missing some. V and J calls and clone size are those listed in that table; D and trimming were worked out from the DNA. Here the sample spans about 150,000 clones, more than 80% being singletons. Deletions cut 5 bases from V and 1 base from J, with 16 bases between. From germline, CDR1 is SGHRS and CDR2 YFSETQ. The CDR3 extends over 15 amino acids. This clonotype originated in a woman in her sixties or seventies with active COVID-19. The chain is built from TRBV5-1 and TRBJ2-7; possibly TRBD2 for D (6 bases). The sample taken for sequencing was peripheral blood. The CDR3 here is CASRSYEAGSYEQYF. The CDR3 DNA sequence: TGCGCCAGCAGGTCTTATGAGGCGGGGTCCTACGAGCAGTACTTC.